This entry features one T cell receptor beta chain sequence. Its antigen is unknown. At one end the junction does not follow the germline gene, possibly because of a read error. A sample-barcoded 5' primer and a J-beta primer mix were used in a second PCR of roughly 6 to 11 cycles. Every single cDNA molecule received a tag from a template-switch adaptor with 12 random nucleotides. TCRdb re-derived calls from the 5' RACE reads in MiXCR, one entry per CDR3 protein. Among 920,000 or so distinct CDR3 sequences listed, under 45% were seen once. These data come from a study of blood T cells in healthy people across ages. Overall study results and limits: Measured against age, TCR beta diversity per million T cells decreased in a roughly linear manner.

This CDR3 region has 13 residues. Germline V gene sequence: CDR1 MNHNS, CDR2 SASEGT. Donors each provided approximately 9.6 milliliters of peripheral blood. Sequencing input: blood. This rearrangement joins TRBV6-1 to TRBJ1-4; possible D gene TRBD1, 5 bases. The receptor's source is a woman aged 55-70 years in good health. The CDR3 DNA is TGTGCCAGCGGTGAAGGGGATTATGAAAAACTGTTTTTT. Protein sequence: CASGEGDYEKLFF.